Following are 9 T cell receptor beta chains from one sample sequenced in a study of blood T cell repertoires in COVID-19. Assay used: immunoSEQ multiplex PCR; TCRdb lists only in-frame clones, some missing. Found here are 110,000 or so clones, roughly 80% of them singletons; the top ten hold less than 2%. Material: peripheral blood. The origin of the receptors is a man aged 45-60 years with acute or convalescent COVID-19.

Only one count was recorded for this clone. J is TRBJ2-1 and V is TRBV19; possible D gene TRBD2, 6 bases. Germline V gene data show CDR1 as LNHDA and CDR2 as SQIVND (reference sequence). V dropped 4 bases and J dropped 2 bases, with 12 bases sitting between them. This CDR3 region has 15 residues. The CDR3 DNA reads as TGTGCCAGTAGTAGGTACGGGGGAACCTACAATGAGCAGTTCTTC. Amino acids: CASSRYGGTYNEQFF.

The V gene is TRBV24-1, the J gene TRBJ2-1; 8 bases fit TRBD1. With V trimmed by 10 bases and J by 5 bases, 6 bases remained unmatched. The CDR3 loop spans 13 amino acids. Germline CDR1 reads KGHDR; CDR2 reads SFDVKD. CDR3 sequence (DNA): TGTGCCACGGTGGACAGGGCAAACAATGAGCAGTTCTTC. Translated: CATVDRANNEQFF.

The chain couples TRBV9 to TRBJ2-2; 7 nucleotides line up with TRBD1. Germline V lookup: CDR1 SGDLS, CDR2 YYNGEE. The trim removed 3 bases at V and 7 bases at J, leaving 15 bases unmatched. The CDR3 contains 17 residues. CDR3 DNA sequence: TGTGCCAGCAGCGCTAAGAAGGGGGCAGTGTATAGCGGGGAGCTGTTTTTT. Encoded protein: CASSAKKGAVYSGELFF.

V gene TRBV14 combines with J gene TRBJ2-3; weak D call: TRBD2 (6 bases). Between the trimmed V and J ends, which lost 1 base and 0 bases, there was a span of 23 bases. The CDR3 length is 20 residues. CDR1 SGHDN and CDR2 FVKESK come from the germline V gene. CDR3 DNA sequence: TGTGCCAGCAGCCAAGGGGCCCCCTTTCTAGCGCGGGGAAGCACAGATACGCAGTATTTT. Translated: CASSQGAPFLARGSTDTQYF.

This clone was seen once. The V gene is TRBV18, the J gene TRBJ2-1; a possible D gene is TRBD2 (6 bases). This CDR3 region has 17 residues. Per germline, CDR1 KGHSH and CDR2 LQKENI. V dropped 0 bases and J dropped 0 bases, with 12 bases sitting between them. CDR3 bases: TGTGCCAGCTCACCACCAGTTGGGACTGGCTCCTACAATGAGCAGTTCTTC. Amino acids: CASSPPVGTGSYNEQFF. Together with reference TRBV18 and TRBJ2-1, the CDR3 gives the full variable domain: NAGVMQNPRHLVRRRGQEARLRCSPMKGHSHVYWYRQLPEEGLKFMVYLQKENIIDESGMPKERFSAEFPKEGPSILRIQQVVRGDSAAYFCASSPPVGTGSYNEQFFGPGTRLTVL.

The J gene is TRBJ1-5, the V gene TRBV7-2; a weak D match, TRBD1 (6 bases). Trimming removed 4 bases at V and 7 bases at J, with 17 bases between. The CDR3 consists of 15 residues. CDR1 and CDR2 from the germline V gene are SGHTA and FQGNSA. The CDR3 is CASSSRGRGLQPQHF. In DNA form, the CDR3 reads TGTGCCAGCAGCTCGCGGGGGCGGGGATTGCAGCCCCAGCATTTT.

The chain recombines TRBV10-2 with TRBJ2-3; 7 nucleotides agree with TRBD2. The CDR3 runs to 14 residues. The germline V gene has CDR1 WSHSY and CDR2 SAAADI. The J segment lost 0 bases and the V segment lost 7 bases, leaving 4 bases of the junction unmatched. CDR3 coding DNA: TGCGCCAGCACGGCGGGGGTTAGCACAGATACGCAGTATTTT. This sequence encodes CASTAGVSTDTQYF.

This clone was seen only once. An end of the junction differs from the germline gene, which may be a read error. This chain connects TRBV18 to TRBJ2-7; TRBD1 agrees at 7 bases. The CDR3 loop spans 13 amino acids. Germline lookup yields CDR1 KGHSH and CDR2 LQKENI. The CDR3 spells CASSPKDRENLHF. As DNA, the CDR3 is TGTGCCAGCTCACCAAAAGACAGGGAGAACCTCCACTTC. Together with reference TRBV18 and TRBJ2-7, the CDR3 gives the full variable domain: NAGVMQNPRHLVRRRGQEARLRCSPMKGHSHVYWYRQLPEEGLKFMVYLQKENIIDESGMPKERFSAEFPKEGPSILRIQQVVRGDSAAYFCASSPKDRENLHFGPGTRLTVT.

In nucleotides, the CDR3 is TGCGCCAGCGCCGGCGGGGGGGCTCAAAATGAGCAGTTCTTC. Encoded protein: CASAGGGAQNEQFF. The V gene is TRBV10-1, the J gene TRBJ2-1; 9 bases fit TRBD2. V lost 8 bases to trimming and J lost 7 bases; unmatched junction nucleotides: 9. This CDR3 region has 14 residues. Germline V gene sequence: CDR1 WNHNN, CDR2 SYGVQD (reference sequence).